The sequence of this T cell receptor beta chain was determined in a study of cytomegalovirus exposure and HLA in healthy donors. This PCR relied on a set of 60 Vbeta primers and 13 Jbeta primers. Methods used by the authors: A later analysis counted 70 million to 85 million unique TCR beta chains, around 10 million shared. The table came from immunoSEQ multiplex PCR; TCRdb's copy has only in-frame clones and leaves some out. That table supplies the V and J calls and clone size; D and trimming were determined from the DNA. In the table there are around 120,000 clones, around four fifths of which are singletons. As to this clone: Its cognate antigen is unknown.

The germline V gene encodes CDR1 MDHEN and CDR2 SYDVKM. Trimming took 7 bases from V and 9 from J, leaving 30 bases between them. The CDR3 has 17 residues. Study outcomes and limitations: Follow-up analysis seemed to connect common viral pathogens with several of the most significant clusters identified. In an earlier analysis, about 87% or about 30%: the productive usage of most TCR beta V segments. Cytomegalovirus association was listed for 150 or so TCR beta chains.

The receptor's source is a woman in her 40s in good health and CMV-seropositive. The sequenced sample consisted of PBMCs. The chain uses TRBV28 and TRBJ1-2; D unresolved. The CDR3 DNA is TGTGCCAGCATAACCCGGGTTTCAGCCTTCTTTTCCTTGAGCTACACCTTC. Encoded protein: CASITRVSAFFSLSYTF.